The clone carrying this TCR beta chain was counted between two and nine times. The CDR3 is 14 residues long. CDR1 and CDR2 from the germline V gene are SQVTM and ANQGSEA. Trimming stripped 6 bases from V and 2 bases from J, with 14 bases between. TCRdb re-analysed the 5' RACE reads in MiXCR, keeping a single row per CDR3 protein. The repertoire has 380,000 or so distinct CDR3 sequences, 20% to 25% of them found once; the top ten carry less than 15%. This sample is drawn from a study of CD8 T cells in ankylosing spondylitis. Input material: blood, either unsorted or a sorted T cell fraction (not recorded which). The receptor's source is a male donor with ankylosing spondylitis or in good health (not recorded which). The chain joins TRBV29-1 to TRBJ2-1; D possibly corresponds to TRBD1 (6 bases). The CDR3 nucleotides are TGCAGCGTAGTGGGGACACAAACCTACAATGAGCAGTTCTTC. Its protein product is CSVVGTQTYNEQFF.